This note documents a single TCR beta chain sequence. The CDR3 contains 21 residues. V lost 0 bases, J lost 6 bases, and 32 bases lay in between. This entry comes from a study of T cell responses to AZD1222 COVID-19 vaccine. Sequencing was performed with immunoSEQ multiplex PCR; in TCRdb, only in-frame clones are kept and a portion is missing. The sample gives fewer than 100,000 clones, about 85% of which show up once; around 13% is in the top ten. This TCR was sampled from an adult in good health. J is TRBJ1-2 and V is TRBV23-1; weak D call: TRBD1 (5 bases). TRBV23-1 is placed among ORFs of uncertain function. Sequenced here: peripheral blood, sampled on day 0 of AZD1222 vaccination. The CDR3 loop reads CASSQSQVWAFRQKMRDGYTF. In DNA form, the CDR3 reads TGCGCCAGCAGTCAATCGCAGGTTTGGGCATTTCGACAGAAGATGAGAGATGGCTACACCTTC.